The next 10 T cell receptor beta chains were all read from a single sample in a study of shared clonotypes between healthy human individuals. Sequenced by immunoSEQ multiplex PCR; TCRdb stores in-frame clones only, minus some. This table holds millions of clones, 85% to 95% found once. Source material: naive CD4+ T cells from PBMCs. This sample's subset: CD45RA+ positively selected. These receptor sequences come from a man between 18 and 29 years old in good health. Some clones in this sample may be carry-over from other donors' samples.

The chain joins TRBV13 to TRBJ1-3, with a weak D call TRBD1 (5 bases). V was clipped by 6 bases and J by 1 base, with 13 bases between them. CDR3 size: 15 residues. Per the germline V gene, CDR1 is PRHDT and CDR2 is FYEKMQ (reference sequence). The CDR3 DNA reads TGTGCCAGCAGACCGCCGGGGGGGTCTGGAAACACCATATATTTT. Protein product: CASRPPGGSGNTIYF.

The CDR3: CASSFSKITSNQPQHF. The CDR3 DNA sequence: TGTGCCAGCAGTTTTAGTAAGATTACTAGCAATCAGCCCCAGCATTTT. This chain uses TRBV28 with TRBJ1-5; the D is unclear. CDR3 length: 16 amino acids. Germline assignment: CDR1 MDHEN and CDR2 SYDVKM. Trimming shortened V by 3 bases and J by 0 bases, and 12 bases separated the two germline ends.

This clone has a handful of counts. The V gene is TRBV28, the J gene TRBJ1-1, with 7 positions matching TRBD1. J was trimmed by 4 bases and V by 7 bases; bases with no gene match: 3. CDR1 MDHEN and CDR2 SYDVKM come from the germline V gene. The CDR3 consists of 12 residues. Here the CDR3 reads CASIEGATEAFF. The CDR3 nucleotides read TGTGCCAGCATAGAGGGGGCCACTGAAGCTTTCTTT. The full variable domain, with the rest looked up from reference TRBV28 and TRBJ1-1, is DVKVTQSSRYLVKRTGEKVFLECVQDMDHENMFWYRQDPGLGLRLIYFSYDVKMKEKGDIPEGYSVSREKKERFSLILESASTNQTSMYLCASIEGATEAFFGQGTRLTVV.

J is TRBJ2-7 and V is TRBV6-1, with TRBD2 matching over 10 bases. CDR1 MNHNS and CDR2 SASEGT come from the germline V gene. The CDR3 contains 16 residues. V lost 2 bases and J lost 3; bases outside the gene matches: 7. The CDR3 region is CASSEPSGSSYYEQYF. The CDR3 DNA is TGTGCCAGCAGTGAACCTAGCGGGAGTAGTTACTACGAGCAGTACTTC.

The chain recombines TRBV27 with TRBJ1-2; 8 bases map to TRBD1. CDR3 length: 15 amino acids. The V and J ends lost 8 bases and 3 bases, in that order; junction bases with no gene match: 11. Per germline, CDR1 MNHEY and CDR2 SMNVEV (reference sequence). For the CDR3, the DNA is TGTGCCAGCTCCAAAGCAGGGGGCGGGTACTATGGCTACACCTTC. Residues: CASSKAGGGYYGYTF.

Here the CDR3 reads CASSLAGQETGELFF. CDR3 coding DNA: TGCGCCAGCAGCTTGGCCGGACAGGAGACCGGGGAGCTGTTTTTT. The chain recombines TRBV5-1 with TRBJ2-2, with TRBD1 matching over 7 bases. The trim removed 0 bases at V and 5 bases at J, leaving 4 bases unmatched. Per the germline V gene, CDR1 is SGHRS and CDR2 is YFSETQ. The CDR3 is 15 residues long.

V gene TRBV2 combines with J gene TRBJ1-1; no firm D call. Deletions cut 6 bases from V and 0 bases from J, with 17 bases between. Germline V CDR1 and CDR2: SNHLY, FYNNEI. The CDR3 runs 16 residues. This CDR3 is CASRATVGRVNTEAFF. CDR3 DNA sequence: TGTGCCAGCAGGGCTACAGTGGGTAGGGTGAACACTGAAGCTTTCTTT. The full variable domain, with the rest looked up from reference TRBV2 and TRBJ1-1, is EPEVTQTPSHQVTQMGQEVILRCVPISNHLYFYWYRQILGQKVEFLVSFYNNEISEKSEIFDDQFSVERPDGSNFTLKIRSTKLEDSAMYFCASRATVGRVNTEAFFGQGTRLTVV.

This clone has just a few counts. Within the sample, other DNA sequences also encode this same CDR3. V gene TRBV2 combines with J gene TRBJ1-5, with TRBD1 matching over 8 bases. The CDR3 loop spans 13 amino acids. The J segment lost 4 bases and the V segment lost 4 bases, leaving 0 bases of the junction unmatched. Per germline, CDR1 SNHLY and CDR2 FYNNEI. The CDR3 reads CASSGQGNQPQHF. The DNA for the CDR3 is TGTGCCAGCAGTGGACAGGGGAATCAGCCCCAGCATTTT.

This clone was counted a single time. The V and J genes are TRBV5-8 and TRBJ2-7, with D maybe TRBD2 (6 bases). The ends were cut back, 4 bases at V and 0 bases at J, with 14 bases in the middle. Germline V gene sequence: CDR1 SGHTS, CDR2 YDEGEE. The CDR3 totals 15 residues. CDR3 coding DNA: TGTGCCAGCAGCCTCGGGAGCGCAAGCTCCTACGAGCAGTACTTC. Translation: CASSLGSASSYEQYF.

The rearrangement uses TRBV30 and TRBJ2-5, with 7 bases lining up with TRBD1. The DNA end is a closer match to TRBJ2-7, so the J assignment may be wrong. Germline CDR1 is GTSNPN and CDR2 is SVGIG (reference sequence). The CDR3 is 11 amino acids. The CDR3 region has the DNA TGTGCCTGGGGGACAGAATACGAGCAGTACTTC. Amino acid sequence: CAWGTEYEQYF.